The 17 T cell receptor beta chains given below trace back to one sample, sequenced in a study of CD8+ T cells in alopecia areata. Markers including CD4, CD8alpha, NKG2D and NKG2ACE guided sorting of pooled cutaneous lymph node cells. RNA was extracted and reverse transcribed into cDNA as the sequencing template. TCRdb keeps only in-frame clones here, not all; method: immunoSEQ multiplex PCR. Sampling found about 18,000 clones, none seen once. Material for sequencing was CD8+ T cells sorted from a lymph node. The receptors derive from a C3H/HeJ mouse with alopecia areata. MHC haplotype: H2-k.

On this clone: These gene names are mouse names. Read coverage stops 4 residues before the CDR3 terminus; the germline J gene supplies the remainder. J is TRBJ2-7 and V is TRBV31, with TRBD2 matching over 9 bases. There are 14 residues in the CDR3. Per germline, CDR1 GKSSPN and CDR2 SITVG. Incomplete CDR3 DNA: TGTGCCTGGAGTCTATCCTGGGGGGGATAT. Translation gives CAWSLSWGGY. The complete CDR3 reads CAWSLSWGGYEQYF.

This clone was observed a handful of times. Gene labels here are mouse ones. The read terminates 4 residues ahead of where the CDR3 ends, so the germline J gene completes it. The rearrangement links TRBV13-2 to TRBJ2-1; D not certain. Germline CDR1 is NNHNN and CDR2 is SYGAGS (reference sequence). The CDR3 is 14 residues long. The ends were cut back, 0 bases at V and 0 bases at J, with 4 bases in the middle. CDR3 in amino acids: CASGDGDNYAEQFF. CDR3 bases read: TGTGCCAGCGGTGATGGGGATAACTATGCT.

This clone was seen many times. Mouse names are used for the genes. Read data end 4 residues before the CDR3 end; the end is taken from the germline J gene. This chain uses TRBV19 with TRBJ2-7; no clear D. Trimming shortened V by 1 base and J by 3 bases, and 8 bases separated the two germline ends. CDR1 and CDR2 (germline): FNHDT, SITEND (reference sequence). The CDR3 spans 13 residues. CDR3 DNA (partial): TGTGCCAGCAGTATAAACAGCTTCTAT. It yields the protein CASSINSFY. The full-length CDR3 reads as CASSINSFYEQYF.

This clone was counted a few times. The germline and genes are mouse ones. This CDR3 is CTCSADLGGFGQLYF. CDR3 bases read: TGCACCTGCAGTGCAGATCTGGGGGGCTTCGGG. The chain recombines TRBV1 with TRBJ2-2; 8 bases are a match to TRBD2. The read stops 4 residues short of the end of the CDR3; the missing end is completed from the germline J gene. The CDR3 totals 15 residues. Per the germline V gene, CDR1 is NSQYPW and CDR2 is LRSPGD (reference sequence).

This clone was seen only a few times. The listed genes are named as in mouse. The observed sequence ends 4 residues before the CDR3 terminus, with the missing tail filled in from the germline J gene. The gene calls are TRBV13-3 and TRBJ2-5; 10 bases are shared with TRBD2. CDR1 is NNHDY and CDR2 is SYVADS in the germline V gene. The V segment lost 6 bases and the J segment 0 bases; nucleotides outside the gene matches: 4. The CDR3 has 15 amino acids. CDR3 bases read: TGTGCCAGCACTCAGGGACTGGGGAACCAAGAC. Translation: CASTQGLGNQD. The whole CDR3 sequence reads CASTQGLGNQDTQYF. The entire variable domain, with the rest obtained from reference TRBV13-3 and TRBJ2-5, is as follows: EAAVTQSPRSKVAVTGGKVTLSCHQTNNHDYMYWYRQDTGHGLRLIHYSYVADSTEKGDIPDGYKASRPSQENFSLILELASLSQTAVYFCASTQGLGNQDTQYFGPGTRLLVL.

This clone showed up many times. The genes and germline here are from mouse. The read stops 4 residues short of the end of the CDR3; the missing end is completed from the germline J gene. This rearrangement joins TRBV19 to TRBJ2-5; D gene uncertain. Germline CDR1 FNHDT, CDR2 SITEND (reference sequence). This CDR3 is 13 amino acids long. V gave up 1 base and J gave up 0 bases, with 3 bases separating them. The CDR3 is CASSIHNQDTQYF. The sequenced part of the CDR3 DNA is TGTGCCAGCAGTATACATAACCAAGAC.

Notes on this clone: Mouse gene names and germline throughout. The read gets to within 4 residues of the CDR3 end, and the germline J gene fills in the rest. The rearrangement joins TRBV13-3 to TRBJ1-1; TRBD1 matches at 8 bases. Germline CDR1 NNHDY, CDR2 SYVADS. The CDR3 sequence is 15 residues long. With 0 bases clipped from V and 4 bases from J, the junction kept 5 bases outside the gene matches. This CDR3 reads CASSDDTGGTTEVFF. CDR3 DNA (partial): TGTGCCAGCAGTGATGATACAGGGGGTACCACA.

This clone was counted many times. Gene names and germline refer to mouse. With the read ending 4 residues before the CDR3 end, the germline J gene is used to fill in that end. The chain uses TRBV13-3 and TRBJ2-3, with TRBD2 identical over 8 bases. Germline V gene sequence: CDR1 NNHDY, CDR2 SYVADS. This CDR3 has 14 amino acids. The V gene end was trimmed by 4 bases and the J gene end by 3 bases; junction bases not matched to a gene: 4. The CDR3 is CASSLGGVAETLYF. Incomplete CDR3 DNA: TGTGCCAGCAGTCTGGGGGGAGTAGCAGAA.

The sample holds a few counts of this clone. All gene names here are mouse names. The read halts 4 residues ahead of the CDR3 end, with the missing end drawn from the germline J gene. The rearrangement links TRBV29 to TRBJ1-2; D gene ambiguous. Germline CDR1 is MSHET and CDR2 is SYDVDS. The CDR3 has 13 amino acids. The ends were cut back, 2 bases at V and 1 base at J, with 5 bases in the middle. The CDR3 protein is CASSLNKNSDYTF. Incomplete CDR3 DNA: TGTGCTAGCAGTTTAAACAAAAACTCC.

At least ten counts were recorded for this clone. The gene symbols are mouse symbols. The read finishes 4 residues shy of the CDR3 end, and the germline J gene is used to complete it. The chain links TRBV13-3 to TRBJ2-7; TRBD2 agrees at 10 bases. The germline V gene has CDR1 NNHDY and CDR2 SYVADS. CDR3 size: 14 residues. CDR3 DNA, as far as it was read: TGTGCCAGCAGTCCCGGGACTGGGGCGTAT. This translates into CASSPGTGAY. The entire CDR3 protein reads CASSPGTGAYEQYF.

In regard to this clone: The genes and germline here are from mouse. The read stops 4 residues short of the end of the CDR3; the missing end is completed from the germline J gene. The rearrangement links TRBV13-3 to TRBJ2-2, with D perhaps TRBD1 (8 bases). The ends were cut back, 5 bases at V and 1 base at J, with 12 bases in the middle. The germline V gene encodes CDR1 NNHDY and CDR2 SYVADS. CDR3 length equals 15 residues. The sequenced part of the CDR3 DNA is TGTGCCAGCAGCTACAGGGGGGGAAACACCGGG. It translates to CASSYRGGNTG. The entire CDR3 sequence reads CASSYRGGNTGQLYF.

This clone has a count of ten or more. Germline and genes: mouse. The read ends 4 residues before the CDR3 terminus; that terminus is restored from the germline J gene. The genes are TRBV31 and TRBJ1-2, with 7 bases matching TRBD1. Germline V gene data show CDR1 as GKSSPN and CDR2 as SITVG. The CDR3 has 12 amino acids. Unmatched junction bases numbered 2, after V lost 4 bases and J lost 3 bases. The CDR3 bases that were read are TGTGCCTGGATGGGACAGCACTCC. Amino acid sequence: CAWMGQHS. The complete CDR3 reads CAWMGQHSDYTF.

At least ten counts were recorded for this clone. Gene labels here are mouse ones. The sequence runs out 4 residues before the end of the CDR3; the remainder is reconstructed from the germline J gene. The genes are TRBV13-3 and TRBJ1-4, with a weak D call TRBD1 (6 bases). V gave up 2 bases and J gave up 5 bases, with 10 bases separating them. Germline V CDR1 and CDR2: NNHDY, SYVADS. The CDR3 length is 14 residues. The DNA read from the CDR3 is TGTGCCAGCAGTGAAGGGGGACAAAACGAA. This gives the protein CASSEGGQNE. The full CDR3 protein reads CASSEGGQNERLFF.

This clone has more than one count but fewer than ten. The genes are named according to mouse. The read terminates 4 residues before the CDR3 end, so the remaining end is supplied by the germline J gene. The chain is built from TRBV19 and TRBJ2-7, with 11 positions matching TRBD2. Germline lookup yields CDR1 FNHDT and CDR2 SITEND (reference sequence). The CDR3 runs 16 residues. V dropped 2 bases and J dropped 3; count of bases not matched to a gene: 7. CDR3 loop: CASSIVDWGGLYEQYF. The CDR3 bases that were read are TGTGCCAGCAGTATCGTAGACTGGGGGGGGCTCTAT.

As for this clone: With a much larger clone just one base away, this may be a read error. Gene names denote mouse genes. With the read ending 4 residues before the CDR3 end, the germline J gene is used to fill in that end. The J gene is TRBJ2-1, the V gene TRBV13-2; 9 bases fit TRBD1. J was trimmed by 3 bases and V by 5 bases; bases with no gene match: 0. Per germline, CDR1 NNHNN and CDR2 SYGAGS (reference sequence). CDR3 length: 13 amino acids. This chain's CDR3 is CASGDRGYAEQFF. Incomplete CDR3 DNA: TGTGCCAGCGGGGACAGGGGCTATGCT.

This clone was picked up a small number of times. Mouse germline and gene names are used. The CDR3 protein is CGARTGYNYAEQFF. CDR3 bases read: TGTGGTGCTAGGACAGGGTATAACTATGCT. V gene TRBV20 combines with J gene TRBJ2-1; TRBD1 might be the D (6 bases). Read coverage stops 4 residues before the CDR3 terminus; the germline J gene supplies the remainder. Trimming took off 2 bases at V and 0 bases at J, with 8 bases between the two ends. The germline CDR1 and CDR2 sequences are GFQATS and STVNSAI. This CDR3 is built from 14 residues.

This clone was counted many times. Germline and genes: mouse. Read sequence stops 4 residues before the CDR3 end, and the germline J gene provides the missing end. The chain is built from TRBV13-3 and TRBJ1-2; D not resolved. Trimming removed 2 bases at V and 0 bases at J, with 5 bases between. The CDR3 spans 13 residues. The germline V gene has CDR1 NNHDY and CDR2 SYVADS. The CDR3 region is CASSEGTNSDYTF. Partial CDR3 DNA: TGTGCCAGCAGTGAAGGTACAAACTCC.